The clone carrying this T cell receptor (beta chain) was detected a few times. Antigen: not known. This CDR3 is built from 14 residues. The germline V gene has CDR1 SGHNT and CDR2 YYREEE (reference sequence). Trimming cost V 9 bases and J 4 bases; bases outside gene matches: 11. This specimen belongs to a study of cytomegalovirus exposure and HLA in healthy donors. With 60 Vbeta and 13 Jbeta primers, the PCR was carried out. Data came from immunoSEQ multiplex PCR; TCRdb stores just in-frame clones and leaves some out. This repertoire shows around 110,000 clones, about three quarters found once; its top ten account for roughly 0.76%. Points from the study as a whole: The study designated roughly 150 TCR beta chains cytomegalovirus-associated.

This TCR came from a boy aged 5-17 years in good health and CMV-seronegative. The source material was PBMCs. The chain employs TRBV5-4 and TRBJ1-1; TRBD1 aligns across 8 bases. CDR3 coding DNA: TGTGCCATCCTAACCGGGGACAGGAGCACTGAAGCTTTCTTT. This gives the protein CAILTGDRSTEAFF.